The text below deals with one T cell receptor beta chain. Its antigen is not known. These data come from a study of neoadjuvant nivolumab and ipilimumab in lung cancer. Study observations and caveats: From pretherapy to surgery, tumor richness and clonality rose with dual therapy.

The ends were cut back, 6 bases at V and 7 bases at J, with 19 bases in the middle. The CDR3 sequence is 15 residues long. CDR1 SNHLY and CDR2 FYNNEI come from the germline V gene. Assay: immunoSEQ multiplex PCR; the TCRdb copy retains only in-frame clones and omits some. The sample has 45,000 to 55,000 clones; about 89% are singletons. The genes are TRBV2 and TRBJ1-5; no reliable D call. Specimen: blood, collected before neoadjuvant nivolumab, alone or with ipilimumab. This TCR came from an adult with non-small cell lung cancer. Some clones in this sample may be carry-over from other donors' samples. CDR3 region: CASRGIRDRGQPQHF. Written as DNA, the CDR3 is TGTGCCAGCAGAGGCATCCGGGATCGGGGACAGCCCCAGCATTTT.